The clone carrying this TCR beta chain has at least ten counts. Germline trimming cut 0 bases from V and 5 bases from J; bases unmatched to any gene: 5. The CDR3 is made up of 16 amino acids. The germline V gene encodes CDR1 LGHNA and CDR2 YNFKEQ. This record comes from a study of cytotoxic CD8 clonotypes in ibrutinib-treated CLL. The protocol was immunoSEQ multiplex PCR, while the TCRdb copy is restricted to in-frame clones and leaves out a portion. The table includes about 68,000 clones, approximately 71% detected once. Sequenced here: PBMCs, sampled after 12 months of ibrutinib treatment. The receptor was derived from a human donor with chronic lymphocytic leukemia. The chain recombines TRBV4-2 with TRBJ2-5, with 11 bases aligning to TRBD1. The CDR3 spells CASSQEWTGGAETQYF. The CDR3 DNA reads as TGTGCCAGCAGCCAAGAATGGACAGGGGGCGCGGAGACCCAGTACTTC.